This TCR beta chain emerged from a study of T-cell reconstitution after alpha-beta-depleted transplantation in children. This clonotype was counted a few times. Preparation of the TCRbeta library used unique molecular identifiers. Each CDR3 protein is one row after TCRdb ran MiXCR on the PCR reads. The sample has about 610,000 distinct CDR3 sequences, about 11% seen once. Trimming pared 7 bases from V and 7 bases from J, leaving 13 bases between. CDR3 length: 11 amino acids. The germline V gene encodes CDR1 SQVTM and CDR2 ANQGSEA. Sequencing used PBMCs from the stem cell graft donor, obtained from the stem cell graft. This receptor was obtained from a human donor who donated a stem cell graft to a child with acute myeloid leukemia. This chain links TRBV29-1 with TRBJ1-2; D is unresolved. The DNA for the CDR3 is TGCAGCGCTAACCGGGGAAGTGGCTACACCTTC. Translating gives CSANRGSGYTF.